The 22 T cell receptor beta chains presented below share a single source sample, sequenced in a study of CD8 T cells in Susac syndrome. Random hexamers were used to reverse transcribe an amount of about 0.45 to 1 ug RNA. TCRdb re-called the immunoSEQ multiplex PCR reads with MiXCR, one entry per CDR3 protein. The sample consists of 160,000 or so distinct CDR3 sequences, about 95% of them appearing once. Sequenced: CD4+ T cells from PBMCs. These receptors originate from a human donor with Susac syndrome.

V and J are TRBV29-1 and TRBJ2-1, with D uncertain. Germline CDR1 is SQVTM and CDR2 is ANQGSEA. Trimming cost V 5 bases and J 1 base, with 12 bases left between them. The CDR3 is 14 amino acids. Here the CDR3 reads CSVCQVLSYNEQFF. DNA of the CDR3: TGCAGCGTTTGCCAGGTCCTTTCCTACAATGAGCAGTTCTTC.

This clonotype was seen once. The chain has TRBV20-1 and TRBJ2-1; TRBD2 matches 11 bases. The CDR3 is 16 amino acids. V was clipped by 3 bases and J by 3 bases; unmatched bases: 7. Germline V gives CDR1 DFQATT, CDR2 SNEGSKA (reference sequence). The CDR3 protein is CSARNLAGGLYNEQFF. The CDR3, as DNA: TGCAGTGCTAGGAATCTAGCGGGGGGACTCTACAATGAGCAGTTCTTC.

This chain joins TRBV25-1 and TRBJ1-2; unclear D gene. The V end lost 6 bases, the J end lost 1 base, and 12 bases lay between the germline ends. Germline V gene lookup returns CDR1 MGHDK and CDR2 SYGVNS. The CDR3 loop spans 14 amino acids. CDR3 residues: CASRRGTDNYGYTF. The DNA of the CDR3 is TGTGCCAGCAGAAGAGGCACCGATAACTATGGCTACACCTTC.

This chain connects TRBV20-1 to TRBJ2-3, with 7 bases fitting TRBD2. Per the germline V gene, CDR1 is DFQATT and CDR2 is SNEGSKA (reference sequence). V shed 2 bases, J shed 0 bases, and the junction held 11 bases outside the gene matches. This CDR3 has 17 residues. The CDR3 loop reads CSARPPKRGESTDTQYF. The CDR3 region has the DNA TGCAGTGCTAGACCCCCCAAGCGGGGTGAGAGCACAGATACGCAGTATTTT.

This chain links TRBV10-3 with TRBJ1-1, with 9 positions matching TRBD1. Germline loops: CDR1 ENHRY, CDR2 SYGVKD. The CDR3 loop spans 13 amino acids. Trimming removed 4 bases from V and 7 bases from J; junction bases left unmatched: 4. The DNA for the CDR3 is TGTGCCATCAGTGGCCGGGACAGGGATGAAGCTTTCTTT. Residues: CAISGRDRDEAFF.

The chain recombines TRBV20-1 with TRBJ2-7; 11 bases fit TRBD1. Germline lookup yields CDR1 DFQATT and CDR2 SNEGSKA (reference sequence). V shed 3 bases and J 2 bases; nucleotides not matched to a gene: 15. CDR3 length: 18 residues. The CDR3 sequence: CSASARTGGVSRPYEQYF. CDR3 DNA sequence: TGCAGTGCTAGCGCCCGGACAGGGGGCGTCTCTAGGCCCTACGAGCAGTACTTC.

The J gene is TRBJ1-5, the V gene TRBV7-9; tentatively, D is TRBD1 (5 bases). The ends were cut back, 5 bases at V and 3 bases at J, with 17 bases in the middle. The CDR3 is 16 residues long. The V gene's germline CDR1 is SEHNR and CDR2 FQNEAQ (reference sequence). The CDR3 DNA sequence: TGTGCCAGCAGCGAAACTGGCGGGGACCCCAATCAGCCCCAGCATTTT. It is translated as CASSETGGDPNQPQHF.

This chain uses TRBV29-1 with TRBJ1-3; tentatively, D is TRBD1 (6 bases). This CDR3 is built from 14 residues. Trimming removed 3 bases at V and 3 bases at J, with 12 bases between. Germline V gene lookup returns CDR1 SQVTM and CDR2 ANQGSEA. CDR3 protein: CSVDRGASGNTIYF. DNA of the CDR3: TGCAGCGTTGACCGGGGGGCGAGTGGAAACACCATATATTTT. The full variable domain, rest sourced from reference TRBV29-1 and TRBJ1-3, is SAVISQKPSRDICQRGTSLTIQCQVDSQVTMMFWYRQQPGQSLTLIATANQGSEATYESGFVIDKFPISRPNLTFSTLTVSNMSPEDSSIYLCSVDRGASGNTIYFGEGSWLTVV.

This clonotype was detected only once. The CDR3 DNA reads as TGTGCCAGCAGCATTGGGACCGGAAAATCAGATACGCAGTATTTT. This translates into CASSIGTGKSDTQYF. The chain recombines TRBV3-1 with TRBJ2-3; either TRBD1 or TRBD2 may supply D (5 bases each). The CDR3 is made up of 15 amino acids. CDR1 is LGHDT, CDR2 YNNKEL, per germline (reference sequence). V dropped 5 bases and J dropped 4 bases, with 16 bases sitting between them.

J is TRBJ2-5 and V is TRBV5-6; no firm D call. Trimming cost V 0 bases and J 5 bases, with 8 bases left between them. Germline V gives CDR1 SGHDT, CDR2 YYEEEE. The CDR3 covers 13 residues. In nucleotides, the CDR3 is TGTGCCAGCAGCTTGGTCTATGGGGAGACCCAGTACTTC. Residues: CASSLVYGETQYF.

The genes are TRBV5-1 and TRBJ2-3; the D is unclear. The germline CDR1 and CDR2 sequences are SGHRS and YFSETQ. This CDR3 is built from 17 residues. V was shortened by 1 base and J by 2 bases, with 17 bases between the two germline ends. The CDR3, as DNA: TGCGCCAGCAGCTTGACCGTGAGGCAATCGCTCACAGATACGCAGTATTTT. Amino acid sequence: CASSLTVRQSLTDTQYF. Filled out from reference TRBV5-1 and TRBJ2-3, the complete variable domain reads KAGVTQTPRYLIKTRGQQVTLSCSPISGHRSVSWYQQTPGQGLQFLFEYFSETQRNKGNFPGRFSGRQFSNSRSEMNVSTLELGDSALYLCASSLTVRQSLTDTQYFGPGTRLTVL.

The chain's CDR3 is CSARDFGLNTEAFF. The CDR3, as DNA: TGCAGTGCTAGAGATTTCGGTCTGAACACTGAAGCTTTCTTT. The chain recombines TRBV20-1 with TRBJ1-1; D ambiguous. The V gene's germline CDR1 is DFQATT and CDR2 SNEGSKA (reference sequence). The CDR3 is 14 residues long. Trimming removed 0 bases at V and 0 bases at J, with 8 bases between.

V is TRBV7-3 and J is TRBJ2-3, with D hard to call. The CDR3 is 15 residues long. Germline-derived CDR1 and CDR2 are SGHTA and FQGTGA. V lost 8 bases, J lost 0 bases, and 15 bases lay in between. The CDR3 loop reads CASRATAASTDTQYF. Written as DNA, the CDR3 is TGTGCCAGCCGAGCTACGGCCGCAAGCACAGATACGCAGTATTTT.

The chain couples TRBV29-1 to TRBJ2-1; D remains unclear. Trimming cost V 8 bases and J 0 bases, with 11 bases left between them. This CDR3 spans 13 amino acids. Germline V gives CDR1 SQVTM, CDR2 ANQGSEA. The CDR3 is CSSPDPSYNEQFF. The CDR3 DNA follows: TGCAGCTCGCCGGACCCCTCCTACAATGAGCAGTTCTTC.

V is TRBV7-3 and J is TRBJ2-3; TRBD2 matches at 10 bases. The CDR3 covers 15 residues. Per germline, CDR1 SGHTA and CDR2 FQGTGA. Trimming cost V 2 bases and J 1 base; bases outside gene matches: 0. The CDR3 sequence is CASSLGLAGTDTQYF. The CDR3 coding sequence is TGTGCCAGCAGCTTAGGACTAGCGGGCACAGATACGCAGTATTTT.

V usage is TRBV25-1 and J usage is TRBJ2-7; D might be TRBD1 (5 bases). The CDR3 totals 15 residues. Germline V gene sequence: CDR1 MGHDK, CDR2 SYGVNS. V shed 4 bases and J shed 1 base, with 14 bases lying between them. The CDR3 region has the DNA TGTGCCAGCAGTGTCTCGTACAGGTCTTCCTACGAGCAGTACTTC. Its protein is CASSVSYRSSYEQYF.

This clonotype has only one observation. V is TRBV18 and J is TRBJ2-7; the match to TRBD2 covers 7 bases. V lost 3 bases, J lost 3 bases, and 5 bases stayed unmatched. The CDR3 totals 14 residues. The germline V gene encodes CDR1 KGHSH and CDR2 LQKENI. The CDR3 region is CASSPRGRDYEQYF. The CDR3 nucleotides read TGTGCCAGCTCACCGCGGGGGAGGGACTACGAGCAGTACTTC.

The CDR3 DNA follows: TGTGCCAGCAGTTTATGGTCTACCACAGATACGCAGTATTTT. Its translation is CASSLWSTTDTQYF. The rearrangement uses TRBV27 and TRBJ2-3, with no clear D. The CDR3 extends over 14 amino acids. The V gene's germline CDR1 is MNHEY and CDR2 SMNVEV (reference sequence). V gave up 1 base and J gave up 2 bases, with 7 bases separating them.

The chain links TRBV4-1 to TRBJ2-7; weak D call: TRBD2 (6 bases). V dropped 0 bases and J dropped 3 bases, with 9 bases sitting between them. This CDR3 contains 14 residues. CDR1 is MGHRA and CDR2 is YSYEKL in the germline V gene. Here the CDR3 DNA reads TGCGCCAGCAGCCAAGACGGGACTTACTACGAGCAGTACTTC. It translates to CASSQDGTYYEQYF.

J is TRBJ2-5 and V is TRBV3-1, with a possible D match to TRBD1 (6 bases). Germline values: CDR1 LGHDT, CDR2 YNNKEL (reference sequence). The CDR3 contains 15 residues. Trimming shortened V by 0 bases and J by 0 bases, and 8 bases separated the two germline ends. Written as DNA, the CDR3 is TGTGCCAGCAGCCAAGAGGGACAAAACCAAGAGACCCAGTACTTC. Amino acids: CASSQEGQNQETQYF.

The chain recombines TRBV27 with TRBJ2-1; TRBD1 or TRBD2 may be the D gene (5 bases each). V was clipped by 3 bases and J by 7 bases, with 16 bases between them. CDR1 is MNHEY, CDR2 SMNVEV, per germline (reference sequence). The CDR3 contains 15 residues. DNA of the CDR3: TGTGCCAGCAGTTTGCCGGGACGGCCGGAGAATGAGCAGTTCTTC. Protein product: CASSLPGRPENEQFF.

The chain links TRBV7-2 to TRBJ2-7, with 7 bases fitting TRBD1. Germline values: CDR1 SGHTA, CDR2 FQGNSA. The junction had 10 bases not matched to a gene; V was cut back by 5 bases and J by 6 bases. There are 14 residues in the CDR3. CDR3 region: CASSAMTGSAEQYF. CDR3 nucleotide sequence: TGTGCCAGCAGCGCCATGACAGGGTCCGCCGAGCAGTACTTC.